The 16 T cell receptor beta chains below were found in one sample sequenced in a study of blood T cell repertoires in COVID-19. Sequencing used immunoSEQ multiplex PCR; TCRdb keeps in-frame clones, though not all of them. The sample lists 120,000 to 150,000 clones; roughly 82% were seen once. Sequenced input: peripheral blood. Receptors originate from a human donor in a cohort sampled during active COVID-19.

This clone was observed a handful of times. The chain employs TRBV20-1 and TRBJ1-1; 9 positions agree with TRBD1. The CDR3 totals 11 residues. V shed 6 bases and J 8 bases; nucleotides not matched to a gene: 4. From germline, CDR1 is DFQATT and CDR2 SNEGSKA (reference sequence). CDR3 nucleotides: TGCAGTGCCCTTGGACAGGGGGAAGCTTTCTTT. Translating it yields CSALGQGEAFF.

The CDR3 here is CASSLGLEAFF. The CDR3 bases are TGTGCCAGCAGCTTGGGACTTGAAGCTTTCTTT. V usage is TRBV7-2 and J usage is TRBJ1-1; TRBD1 is a possible D gene (5 bases). Germline V gene lookup returns CDR1 SGHTA and CDR2 FQGNSA. Trimming stripped 3 bases from V and 7 bases from J, with 6 bases between. The CDR3 has 11 amino acids.

This chain links TRBV2 with TRBJ1-2; no reliable D call. The germline CDR1 and CDR2 sequences are SNHLY and FYNNEI. The V end was cut by 6 bases, the J end by 4 bases, with 9 bases between. CDR3 length: 12 amino acids. CDR3 DNA sequence: TGTGCCAGCAGCGGAGAACTCTATGGCTACACCTTC. Encoded protein: CASSGELYGYTF.

The chain employs TRBV3-1 (or the pseudogene TRBV3-2) and TRBJ1-5, with D perhaps matching TRBD1 (5 bases). The CDR3 runs to 14 residues. V was trimmed by 0 bases and J by 2 bases, leaving 5 bases between them. CDR1 and CDR2 from the germline V gene are LGHDT and YNNKEL (reference sequence). The CDR3 DNA reads as TGTGCCAGCAGCCAAGAACAGGGCAATCAGCCCCAGCATTTT. Protein product: CASSQEQGNQPQHF.

J is TRBJ2-7 and V is TRBV19; 9 nucleotides match TRBD1. The CDR3 contains 14 residues. V dropped 4 bases and J dropped 7; count of bases not matched to a gene: 8. Germline loops: CDR1 LNHDA, CDR2 SQIVND (reference sequence). The CDR3 DNA reads TGTGCCAGTAGTAGGGACAGGGACCTCCGGGAGCAGTACTTC. It translates to CASSRDRDLREQYF.

J is TRBJ1-1 and V is TRBV21-1; the D call in the table, TRBD1, was not verified against the DNA. TRBV21-1 is marked as a pseudogene. This CDR3 contains 15 residues. The CDR3, as DNA: TGTGCCAGCAGCAAAAGTACAGGGACGAGGTCTGAAGCTTTCTTT. Its translation is CASSKSTGTRSEAFF.

The J gene is TRBJ2-3, the V gene TRBV5-1; 11 bases are a match to TRBD2. The CDR3 is made up of 15 amino acids. The germline V gene encodes CDR1 SGHRS and CDR2 YFSETQ. Trimming cost V 5 bases and J 1 base; bases outside gene matches: 3. CDR3 sequence: CASSLLAGGTDTQYF. CDR3 sequence (DNA): TGCGCCAGCAGTTTACTAGCGGGGGGCACAGATACGCAGTATTTT.

This chain links TRBV4-1 with TRBJ1-3; no firm D call. Trimming removed 1 base from V and 4 bases from J, with 14 bases in between. CDR3 length: 16 amino acids. Looked up from germline, CDR1 is MGHRA and CDR2 is YSYEKL. DNA of the CDR3: TGCGCCAGCAGCCAAGCGGCCAGGATACAAGGAAACACCATATATTTT. Its protein product is CASSQAARIQGNTIYF.

This clone has just one count. V and J are TRBV10-1 and TRBJ2-2; 7 bases are a match to TRBD2. Germline trimming cut 4 bases from V and 13 bases from J; bases unmatched to any gene: 9. The CDR3 contains 13 residues. Germline lookup yields CDR1 WNHNN and CDR2 SYGVQD (reference sequence). Written as DNA, the CDR3 is TGCGCCAGCAGTGCCTCCCGGGAGGTTGGGCTGTTTTTT. Amino acids: CASSASREVGLFF.

CDR3 bases: TGTGCCAGCCGACCTTCAGGGGGCAACTATGGCTACACCTTC. Its translation is CASRPSGGNYGYTF. The chain is built from TRBV27 and TRBJ1-2; 8 positions agree with TRBD1. V shed 8 bases, J shed 2 bases, and the junction held 7 bases outside the gene matches. There are 14 residues in the CDR3. The V gene's germline CDR1 is MNHEY and CDR2 SMNVEV (reference sequence).

V usage is TRBV11-1 and J usage is TRBJ1-6; 11 bases are a match to TRBD1. The germline V gene encodes CDR1 SGHAT and CDR2 FQDESV (reference sequence). With 1 base clipped from V and 10 bases from J, the junction kept 6 bases outside the gene matches. This CDR3 region has 16 residues. CDR3 loop: CASSLVADRGLSPLHF. The CDR3 region has the DNA TGTGCCAGCAGCTTAGTCGCGGACAGGGGGCTCTCACCCCTCCACTTT.

This rearrangement joins TRBV19 to TRBJ2-2; TRBD1 aligns across 7 bases. After removal of 5 bases from V and 6 bases from J, the junction contained 9 bases not matched to a gene. Germline-derived CDR1 and CDR2 are LNHDA and SQIVND (reference sequence). The CDR3 is made up of 15 amino acids. CDR3 sequence (DNA): TGTGCCAGTAGTCCCACTCCAACAGGGGCCGGGGAGCTGTTTTTT. Translated, it gives CASSPTPTGAGELFF.

This clone was seen only a few times. V and J are TRBV29-1 and TRBJ1-2; D is unresolved. The CDR3 covers 12 residues. CDR1 is SQVTM, CDR2 ANQGSEA, per germline. The V and J ends lost 4 bases and 4 bases respectively, with 10 bases between them. The CDR3 region has the DNA TGCAGCGTTGCCCAGGTGACCTATGGCTACACCTTC. This gives the protein CSVAQVTYGYTF.

This clone was recorded many times. V gene TRBV2 combines with J gene TRBJ1-2, with 12 bases aligning to TRBD1. The germline CDR1 and CDR2 sequences are SNHLY and FYNNEI. Trimming took 6 bases from V and 5 from J; bases not matched to a gene: 4. There are 14 residues in the CDR3. The CDR3 nucleotides read TGTGCCAGCAGCGGGACAGGGGGCGGTTATGGCTACACCTTC. This translates into CASSGTGGGYGYTF.

V usage is TRBV5-1 and J usage is TRBJ2-5; the match to TRBD2 covers 13 bases. Germline lookup yields CDR1 SGHRS and CDR2 YFSETQ. V was clipped by 4 bases and J by 5 bases; unmatched bases: 5. This CDR3 spans 15 amino acids. The CDR3 loop is CASSPGLAGSETQYF. The CDR3 nucleotides read TGCGCCAGCAGCCCGGGACTAGCGGGGTCTGAGACCCAGTACTTC. The variable domain in full, with the rest retrieved from reference TRBV5-1 and TRBJ2-5, is KAGVTQTPRYLIKTRGQQVTLSCSPISGHRSVSWYQQTPGQGLQFLFEYFSETQRNKGNFPGRFSGRQFSNSRSEMNVSTLELGDSALYLCASSPGLAGSETQYFGPGTRLLVL.

CDR3 loop: CASSLGRTEAFF. As DNA, the CDR3 is TGTGCCAGCAGTTTGGGGAGGACTGAAGCTTTCTTT. The J gene is TRBJ1-1, the V gene TRBV28; D unclear. Germline V gene data show CDR1 as MDHEN and CDR2 as SYDVKM. The CDR3 loop spans 12 amino acids. Trimming stripped 3 bases from V and 5 bases from J, with 7 bases between.